The rows below give T cell receptor beta chains drawn from one sample of a study of control samples from healthy donors and cancer patients. The repertoire was sequenced with immunoSEQ multiplex PCR; TCRdb's copy has only in-frame clones and lacks some. In the table there are 230,000 or so clones, around 94% of which are singletons. The sequenced sample was blood. The receptors were gathered from a man aged 45-60 years in good health. Both conserved end residues are part of each CDR3. D genes are given only for firm matches. The size of a clone is reported for some rows only, either as once, few or many, or as a class for expanded clones.

J gene	V gene	clone size	D gene	CDR3 protein	CDR3 DNA
TRBJ1-5	TRBV6-2/TRBV6-3	-	-	CASSHKTGEGLNQPQHF	TGTGCCAGCAGTCACAAGACAGGAGAGGGCCTCAATCAGCCCCAGCATTTT
TRBJ2-5	TRBV7-9	-	-	CASSLGDTKTQYF	TGTGCCAGCAGCTTAGGTGATACGAAGACCCAGTACTTC
TRBJ1-1	TRBV7-9	-	TRBD1	CASSLGQGAGTEAFF	TGTGCCAGCAGCCTCGGACAGGGGGCGGGGACTGAAGCTTTCTTT
TRBJ2-3	TRBV23-1	-	-	CASSQSLVNTQYF	TGCGCCAGCAGTCAATCGTTGGTGAATACGCAGTATTTT
TRBJ2-5	TRBV2	-	-	CASSEFREETQYF	TGTGCCAGCAGTGAATTCAGGGAAGAGACCCAGTACTTC
TRBJ2-2	TRBV4-1	-	-	CASSQTTGSTGELFF	TGCGCCAGCAGCCAAACGACAGGAAGCACCGGGGAGCTGTTTTTT
TRBJ2-7	TRBV5-4	-	-	CASSGTSYEQYF	TGTGCCAGCAGTGGGACATCCTACGAGCAGTACTTC
TRBJ1-4	TRBV18	-	TRBD1	CASSPRTGSNEKLFF	TGTGCCAGCTCACCCCGGACAGGCTCAAATGAAAAACTGTTTTTT
TRBJ1-3	TRBV7-9	-	-	CASSSVSFSGNTIYF	TGTGCCAGCAGCTCCGTATCTTTCTCTGGAAACACCATATATTTT
TRBJ2-3	TRBV9	once	-	CASSPIGNTDTQYF	TGTGCCAGCAGCCCTATTGGAAACACAGATACGCAGTATTTT
TRBJ1-1	TRBV12-3/TRBV12-4	-	-	CASSRVSNTEAFF	TGTGCCAGCAGTCGAGTTTCGAACACTGAAGCTTTCTTT
TRBJ1-1	TRBV6-1	once	-	CASSERVWAPDLNTEAFF	TGTGCCAGCAGTGAAAGGGTCTGGGCACCCGACTTGAACACTGAAGCTTTCTTT
TRBJ1-6	TRBV5-6	-	-	CASSLAWGGTNNSPLHF	TGTGCCAGCAGCTTGGCGTGGGGGGGAACTAATAATTCACCCCTCCACTTT
TRBJ1-4	TRBV18	-	TRBD1	CASSPGQGHEKLFF	TGTGCCAGCTCACCGGGACAGGGCCATGAAAAACTGTTTTTT
TRBJ1-5	TRBV6-5	-	-	CASGDQPQHF	TGTGCCAGCGGCGATCAGCCCCAGCATTTT
TRBJ1-6	TRBV10-3	-	-	CAISESGPLHF	TGTGCCATCAGTGAGTCGGGACCCCTCCACTTT
TRBJ1-5	TRBV27	-	-	CASSLRGNQPQHF	TGTGCCAGCAGTTTACGCGGAAATCAGCCCCAGCATTTT
TRBJ1-2	TRBV7-2	-	TRBD1	CASSPGGGRGLYGYTF	TGTGCCAGCAGCCCCGGAGGGGGCAGGGGGCTTTACGGCTACACCTTC
TRBJ1-6	TRBV5-1	-	-	CASRPLSSYNSPLHF	TGCGCCAGCAGGCCTCTGAGCTCCTATAATTCACCCCTCCACTTT
TRBJ1-2	TRBV3-1/TRBV3-2	-	-	CASSQDRGGYTF	TGTGCCAGCAGCCAAGATCGCGGGGGCTACACCTTC
TRBJ2-1	TRBV10-3	-	-	CAISGPWGPDNEQFF	TGTGCCATCAGCGGCCCTTGGGGGCCCGACAATGAGCAGTTCTTC
TRBJ2-2	TRBV4-1	-	TRBD2	CASSRPSGGVTGELFF	TGCGCCAGCAGCCGCCCTAGCGGGGGGGTTACCGGGGAGCTGTTTTTT
TRBJ2-3	TRBV5-1	-	-	CASSLAVGGPDTQYF	TGCGCCAGCAGCTTGGCGGTCGGGGGCCCAGATACGCAGTATTTT
TRBJ2-5	TRBV2	-	-	CASGRTQETQYF	TGTGCCAGCGGGAGAACGCAAGAGACCCAGTACTTC
TRBJ1-1	TRBV13	-	-	CASSYLTLNTEAFF	TGTGCCAGCAGCTACCTGACACTGAACACTGAAGCTTTCTTT
TRBJ2-3	TRBV3-1/TRBV3-2	once	-	CASSPRTNLGTDTQYF	TGTGCCAGCAGCCCTCGGACGAATTTGGGCACAGATACGCAGTATTTT